The 18 T cell receptor beta chains below come from one sample, sequenced in a study of lymphopenia after photon versus proton radiotherapy. Libraries were prepared by immunoSEQ multiplex PCR; TCRdb keeps only in-frame clonotypes and omits some of them. This table holds tens of thousands of clones, nearly 95% found once. Source: peripheral blood, taken from a patient treated with photon-based radiotherapy. The origin of the receptors is a woman in her 50s with cholangiocarcinoma.

The chain's CDR3 is CASSVPLGLAGDTDTQYF. The DNA for the CDR3 is TGTGCCAGCAGCGTACCATTAGGACTAGCGGGGGACACAGATACGCAGTATTTT. J is TRBJ2-3 and V is TRBV9; the match to TRBD2 covers 13 bases. CDR1 SGDLS and CDR2 YYNGEE come from the germline V gene. There are 18 residues in the CDR3. V shed 1 base and J 2 bases; nucleotides not matched to a gene: 7.

V usage is TRBV5-4 and J usage is TRBJ2-5, with 8 bases fitting TRBD1. The trim removed 9 bases at V and 4 bases at J, leaving 11 bases unmatched. This CDR3 comprises 14 residues. Germline CDR1 is SGHNT and CDR2 is YYREEE (reference sequence). The CDR3 sequence is CATSNQGARETQYF. The DNA for the CDR3 is TGTGCCACATCAAATCAGGGGGCACGAGAGACCCAGTACTTC.

The chain uses TRBV7-2 and TRBJ1-3, with TRBD1 matching 9 bases. From germline, CDR1 is SGHTA and CDR2 FQGNSA. V lost 6 bases to trimming and J lost 0 bases; unmatched junction nucleotides: 3. The CDR3 runs 15 residues. CDR3 amino acids: CASRDRGSSGNTIYF. CDR3 DNA sequence: TGTGCCAGCAGGGACAGGGGCAGCTCTGGAAACACCATATATTTT. The variable domain in full, with the rest retrieved from reference TRBV7-2 and TRBJ1-3, is GAGVSQSPSNKVTEKGKDVELRCDPISGHTALYWYRQSLGQGLEFLIYFQGNSAPDKSGLPSDRFSAERTGGSVSTLTIQRTQQEDSAVYLCASRDRGSSGNTIYFGEGSWLTVV.

V and J are TRBV5-4 and TRBJ2-3, with a tentative D call TRBD2 (6 bases). The V end was cut by 5 bases, the J end by 2 bases, with 12 bases between. The CDR3 totals 14 residues. Germline CDR1 reads SGHNT; CDR2 reads YYREEE (reference sequence). CDR3 amino acids: CASRYGLITDTQYF. DNA for the CDR3: TGTGCCAGCAGATACGGACTAATCACAGATACGCAGTATTTT. Drawing the rest from reference TRBV5-4 and TRBJ2-3, the complete variable domain is ETGVTQSPTHLIKTRGQQVTLRCSSQSGHNTVSWYQQALGQGPQFIFQYYREEENGRGNFPPRFSGLQFPNYSSELNVNALELDDSALYLCASRYGLITDTQYFGPGTRLTVL.

The V and J genes are TRBV5-1 and TRBJ1-4; D remains ambiguous. The V and J ends lost 3 bases and 1 base respectively, with 7 bases between them. CDR3 size: 14 residues. Germline V lookup: CDR1 SGHRS, CDR2 YFSETQ. CDR3 amino acids: CASSSKGTNEKLFF. The DNA of the CDR3 is TGCGCCAGCAGCTCCAAGGGAACTAATGAAAAACTGTTTTTT.

J is TRBJ1-3 and V is TRBV9; possibly TRBD1 for D (6 bases). This CDR3 is built from 16 residues. The germline V and J ends were trimmed by 3 bases and 3 bases, with 16 bases remaining between them. The V gene's germline CDR1 is SGDLS and CDR2 YYNGEE. CDR3 in DNA: TGTGCCAGCAGCGCCGGAGGGGGGGGCTATGGAAACACCATATATTTT. Its protein product is CASSAGGGGYGNTIYF.

The chain joins TRBV29-1 to TRBJ1-2, with 7 bases aligning to TRBD1. This CDR3 comprises 11 residues. J lost 9 bases, V lost 5 bases, and 6 bases had no gene match. CDR1 SQVTM and CDR2 ANQGSEA come from the germline V gene. CDR3 loop: CSVSTGQRYTF. The CDR3 nucleotides are TGCAGCGTTTCGACAGGGCAGCGCTACACCTTC.

This clone was detected only once. The chain uses TRBV6-5 and TRBJ2-7, with a weak D call TRBD2 (6 bases). The CDR3 has 14 amino acids. Trimming cost V 0 bases and J 2 bases, with 8 bases left between them. Germline lookup yields CDR1 MNHEY and CDR2 SVGAGI. The CDR3 region is CASSYSWGAYEQYF. In nucleotides, the CDR3 is TGTGCCAGCAGTTACTCTTGGGGGGCCTACGAGCAGTACTTC.

CDR3 DNA: TGTGCCATCAGTGAGGGGGGGTTGTTTAGCAATCAGCCCCAGCATTTT. Its protein product is CAISEGGLFSNQPQHF. The V and J genes are TRBV10-3 and TRBJ1-5, with a weak D call TRBD1 (5 bases). The CDR3 is 16 residues long. Germline V CDR1 and CDR2: ENHRY, SYGVKD. The V gene lost 2 bases and the J gene lost 0 bases, with 11 bases spanning the gap.

The chain combines TRBV5-6 with TRBJ1-2, with D perhaps TRBD1 (5 bases). V gave up 1 base and J gave up 8 bases, with 9 bases separating them. This CDR3 has 12 residues. The germline gives CDR1 SGHDT, CDR2 YYEEEE. As DNA, the CDR3 is TGTGCCAGCAGCTTGACAGGAGGAGGCTACACCTTC. Translated: CASSLTGGGYTF.

This chain joins TRBV19 and TRBJ1-1; 8 nucleotides match TRBD1. The V gene's germline CDR1 is LNHDA and CDR2 SQIVND (reference sequence). The CDR3 runs to 15 residues. V shed 4 bases and J 6 bases; nucleotides not matched to a gene: 10. For the CDR3, the DNA is TGTGCCAGTAGTAGTCGGACGACAGGGGAACCTGAAGCTTTCTTT. This sequence encodes CASSSRTTGEPEAFF.

The V gene is TRBV6-5, the J gene TRBJ1-1; D gene unclear. This CDR3 region has 13 residues. Trimming shortened V by 0 bases and J by 7 bases, and 9 bases separated the two germline ends. From germline, CDR1 is MNHEY and CDR2 SVGAGI. Here the CDR3 reads CASSYSRRDEAFF. CDR3 sequence (DNA): TGTGCCAGCAGTTACTCGAGAAGGGATGAAGCTTTCTTT.

This clone was counted a single time. The genes are TRBV7-2 and TRBJ1-2; TRBD1 aligns across 8 bases. The junction had 6 bases not matched to a gene; V was cut back by 3 bases and J by 3 bases. CDR3 length: 15 residues. CDR1 is SGHTA and CDR2 is FQGNSA in the germline V gene. CDR3 bases: TGTGCCAGCAGCTTCGCAGGGGGCGGCCACTATGGCTACACCTTC. Its protein product is CASSFAGGGHYGYTF.

The V call is TRBV5-4, the J call TRBJ1-1, with no clear D. Germline loops: CDR1 SGHNT, CDR2 YYREEE (reference sequence). The CDR3 has 14 amino acids. Trimming pared 0 bases from V and 8 bases from J, leaving 14 bases between. CDR3 sequence reads: CASSLGGGQREAFF. In DNA, the CDR3 is TGTGCCAGCAGCTTGGGGGGTGGGCAGAGAGAAGCTTTCTTT.

The V call is TRBV29-1, the J call TRBJ1-4, with 7 bases matching TRBD1. V lost 0 bases to trimming and J lost 2 bases; unmatched junction nucleotides: 3. The germline CDR1 and CDR2 sequences are SQVTM and ANQGSEA. The CDR3 sequence is 15 residues long. CDR3 sequence reads: CSVEDTTGTNEKLFF. The CDR3 nucleotides are TGCAGCGTTGAAGACACGACAGGGACTAATGAAAAACTGTTTTTT.

This chain connects TRBV7-2 to TRBJ1-5; D not certain. This CDR3 spans 15 amino acids. The germline V gene has CDR1 SGHTA and CDR2 FQGNSA. Trimming removed 1 base at V and 0 bases at J, with 7 bases between. The CDR3 bases are TGTGCCAGCAGCTTAGGAGGTTATAGCAATCAGCCCCAGCATTTT. Protein: CASSLGGYSNQPQHF. The full variable domain, in which reference TRBV7-2 and TRBJ1-5 provide the parts outside the CDR3, is GAGVSQSPSNKVTEKGKDVELRCDPISGHTALYWYRQSLGQGLEFLIYFQGNSAPDKSGLPSDRFSAERTGGSVSTLTIQRTQQEDSAVYLCASSLGGYSNQPQHFGDGTRLSIL.

The chain's CDR3 is CASSQDPGGEQYF. The CDR3 nucleotides are TGCGCCAGCAGCCAAGATCCGGGGGGCGAGCAGTACTTC. The chain has TRBV4-3 and TRBJ2-7; TRBD2 matches 7 bases. The germline V gene encodes CDR1 LGHNA and CDR2 YSLEER. This CDR3 comprises 13 residues. V trimming: 0 bases; J trimming: 6 bases; junction bases outside the gene matches: 2.

The CDR3 DNA follows: TGTGCCAGCAGCTTGGACAGCACCACGAGGCAGTTCTTC. It yields the protein CASSLDSTTRQFF. This chain links TRBV5-5 with TRBJ2-1; no definite D call. CDR3 length equals 13 residues. Germline V gene data show CDR1 as SGHKS and CDR2 as YYEKEE (reference sequence). The V end lost 0 bases, the J end lost 12 bases, and 13 bases lay between the germline ends. Combining the CDR3 with reference TRBV5-5 and TRBJ2-1 gives the whole variable domain DAGVTQSPTHLIKTRGQQVTLRCSPISGHKSVSWYQQVLGQGPQFIFQYYEKEERGRGNFPDRFSARQFPNYSSELNVNALLLGDSALYLCASSLDSTTRQFFGPGTRLTVL.